Listed below are T cell receptor beta chains from one sample, sequenced in a study of post-analysis software for immune sequencing data. TCRdb reprocessed the PCR reads with MiXCR, giving one entry per CDR3 protein. This table holds about 770,000 distinct CDR3 sequences, 35% to 55% found once. Sequenced input: blood. The receptors were gathered from a girl aged 5 to 17 with multiple sclerosis. Both conserved end residues are part of each CDR3. Fields, in order: J gene, V gene, clone size, CDR3 protein. A clone size is listed for some rows: how often the clone was seen (once, few, many), or a class if it is expanded.

TRBJ2-7 | TRBV12-3/TRBV12-4 | few | CASSTLPGGYEQYF
TRBJ2-7 | TRBV6-6 | few | CASSYDRGEQYF
TRBJ2-1 | TRBV12-3/TRBV12-4 | once | CASIHTGASGSYEQFF
TRBJ2-7 | TRBV27 | few | CASTPGGAPYEQYF
TRBJ2-5 | TRBV28 | . | CASSFRRTYQETQYF
. | TRBV7-2 | . | CASSPWTETEETQYF
TRBJ1-2 | TRBV11-1 | few | CASSLAPGGGANYGYTF
TRBJ2-5 | TRBV9 | . | CASSVGMSPRETQYF
TRBJ1-1 | TRBV7-3 | . | CASSLHPGGKTEAFF
TRBJ2-7 | TRBV20-1 | . | CSAGPGDPYEQYF
TRBJ2-7 | TRBV2 | . | CASSGGSLLYEQYF
TRBJ2-1 | TRBV7-2 | . | CASSFPGTSGSSSYNEQFF
TRBJ1-6 | TRBV7-2 | . | CASGILGGANSPLHF
TRBJ1-5 | TRBV19 | . | CASRTGAGHQPQHF
TRBJ2-1 | TRBV7-2 | . | CASSSERVGEQFF
. | TRBV3-1 | . | CASSQGFGVSYEQYF
. | TRBV12-5 | . | CASGFTSGLAGAETQYF
TRBJ2-1 | TRBV29-1 | few | CSVVGDSLYNEQFF
TRBJ2-1 | TRBV4-2 | . | CASSQETAVLGNEQFF
TRBJ2-4 | TRBV13 | few | CASRGTGKNIQYF
TRBJ2-1 | TRBV9 | few | CASSVEADHNEQFF
TRBJ1-5 | TRBV5-1 | few | CASSLGGLGTVQPQHF
TRBJ2-1 | TRBV10-3 | few | CAISEEGLAGNEQFF
TRBJ2-1 | TRBV7-6 | . | CASSLGGGPYDEQFF
TRBJ1-2 | TRBV20-1 | . | CSARAEANYGYTF
TRBJ2-1 | TRBV20-1 | few | CSATSGRLPYNEQFF
TRBJ1-2 | TRBV6-1 | few | CASREFTGVDYGYTF
TRBJ2-7 | TRBV7-2 | . | CASSFWGSAYEQYF